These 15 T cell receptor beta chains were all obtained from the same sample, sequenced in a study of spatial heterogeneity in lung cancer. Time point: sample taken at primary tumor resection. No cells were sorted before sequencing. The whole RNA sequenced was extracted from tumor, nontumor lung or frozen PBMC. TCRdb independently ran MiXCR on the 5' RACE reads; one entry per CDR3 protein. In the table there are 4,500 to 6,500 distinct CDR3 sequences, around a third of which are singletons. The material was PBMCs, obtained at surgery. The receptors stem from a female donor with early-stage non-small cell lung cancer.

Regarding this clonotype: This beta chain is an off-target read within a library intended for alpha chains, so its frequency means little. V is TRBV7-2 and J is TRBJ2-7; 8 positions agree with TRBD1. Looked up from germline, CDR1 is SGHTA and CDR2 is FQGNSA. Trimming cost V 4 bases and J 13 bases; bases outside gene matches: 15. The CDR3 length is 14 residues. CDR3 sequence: CASSSQGGSGLNYF. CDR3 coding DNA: TGTGCCAGCAGCTCACAGGGGGGTTCCGGACTTAATTACTTC.

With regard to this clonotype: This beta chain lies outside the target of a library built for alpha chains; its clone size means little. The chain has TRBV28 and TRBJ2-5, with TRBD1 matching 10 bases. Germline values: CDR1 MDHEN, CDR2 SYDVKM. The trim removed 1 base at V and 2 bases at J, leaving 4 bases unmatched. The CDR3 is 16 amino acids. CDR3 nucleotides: TGTGCCAGCAGTTTATTGGGGACAGGGGTACAAGAGACCCAGTACTTC. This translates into CASSLLGTGVQETQYF.

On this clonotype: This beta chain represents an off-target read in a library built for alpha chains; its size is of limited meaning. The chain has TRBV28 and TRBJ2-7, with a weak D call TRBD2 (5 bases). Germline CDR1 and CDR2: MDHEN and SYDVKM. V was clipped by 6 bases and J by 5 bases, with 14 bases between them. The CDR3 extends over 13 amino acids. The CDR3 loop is CASSPPSTNEQYF. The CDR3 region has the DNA TGTGCCAGCAGCCCCCCCTCGACTAACGAGCAGTACTTC.

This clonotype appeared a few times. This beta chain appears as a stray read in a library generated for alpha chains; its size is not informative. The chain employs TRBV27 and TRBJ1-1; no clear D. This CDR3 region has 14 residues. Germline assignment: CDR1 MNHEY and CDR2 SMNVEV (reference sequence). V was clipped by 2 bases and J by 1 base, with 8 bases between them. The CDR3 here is CASSLTFKNTEAFF. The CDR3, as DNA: TGTGCCAGCAGTTTAACGTTCAAGAACACTGAAGCTTTCTTT.

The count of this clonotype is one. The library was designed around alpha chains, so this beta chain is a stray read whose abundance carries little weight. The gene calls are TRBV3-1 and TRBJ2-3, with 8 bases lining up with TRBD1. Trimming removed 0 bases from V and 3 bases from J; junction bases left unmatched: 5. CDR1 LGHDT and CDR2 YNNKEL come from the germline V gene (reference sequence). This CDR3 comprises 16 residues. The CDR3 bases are TGTGCCAGCAGCCAAGATGCGACAGGGGTAACAGATACGCAGTATTTT. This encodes CASSQDATGVTDTQYF.

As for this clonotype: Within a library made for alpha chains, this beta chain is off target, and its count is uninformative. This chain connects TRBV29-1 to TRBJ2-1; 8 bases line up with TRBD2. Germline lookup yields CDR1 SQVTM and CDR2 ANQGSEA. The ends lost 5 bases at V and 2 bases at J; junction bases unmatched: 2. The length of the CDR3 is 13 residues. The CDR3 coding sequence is TGCAGCGTTAGCGGGGGTACCTACAATGAGCAGTTCTTC. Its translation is CSVSGGTYNEQFF.

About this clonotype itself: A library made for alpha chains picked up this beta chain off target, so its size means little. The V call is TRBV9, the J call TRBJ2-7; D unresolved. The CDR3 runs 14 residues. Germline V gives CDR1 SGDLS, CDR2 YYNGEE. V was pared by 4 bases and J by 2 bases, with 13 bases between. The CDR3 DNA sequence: TGTGCCAGCAGCTGGGCTACCGGAACCTACGAGCAGTACTTC. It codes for CASSWATGTYEQYF. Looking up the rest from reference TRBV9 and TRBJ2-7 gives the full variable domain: DSGVTQTPKHLITATGQRVTLRCSPRSGDLSVYWYQQSLDQGLQFLIQYYNGEERAKGNILERFSAQQFPDLHSELNLSSLELGDSALYFCASSWATGTYEQYFGPGTRLTVT.

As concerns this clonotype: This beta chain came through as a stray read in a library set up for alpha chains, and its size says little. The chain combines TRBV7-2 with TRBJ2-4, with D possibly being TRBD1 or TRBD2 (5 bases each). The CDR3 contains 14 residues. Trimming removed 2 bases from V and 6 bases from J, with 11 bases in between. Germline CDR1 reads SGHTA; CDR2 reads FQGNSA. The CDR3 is CASSLFRDGNIQYF. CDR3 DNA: TGTGCCAGCAGCTTATTCCGGGACGGAAACATTCAGTACTTC.

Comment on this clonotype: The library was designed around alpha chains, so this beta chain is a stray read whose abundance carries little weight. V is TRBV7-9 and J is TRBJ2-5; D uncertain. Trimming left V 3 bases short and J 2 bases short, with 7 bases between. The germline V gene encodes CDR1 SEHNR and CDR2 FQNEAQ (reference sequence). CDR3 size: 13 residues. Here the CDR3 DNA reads TGTGCCAGCAGCTTCGACACTCAAGAGACCCAGTACTTC. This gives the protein CASSFDTQETQYF. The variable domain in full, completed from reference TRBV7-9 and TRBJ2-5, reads DTGVSQNPRHKITKRGQNVTFRCDPISEHNRLYWYRQTLGQGPEFLTYFQNEAQLEKSRLLSDRFSAERPKGSFSTLEIQRTEQGDSAMYLCASSFDTQETQYFGPGTRLLVL.

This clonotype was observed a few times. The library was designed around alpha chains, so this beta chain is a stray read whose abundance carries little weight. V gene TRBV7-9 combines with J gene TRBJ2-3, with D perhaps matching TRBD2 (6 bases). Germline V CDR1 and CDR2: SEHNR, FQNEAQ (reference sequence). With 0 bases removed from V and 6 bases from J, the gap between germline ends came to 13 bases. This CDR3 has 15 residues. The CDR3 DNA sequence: TGTGCCAGCAGCTTAGCGGGGGACTTGGTGGATACGCAGTATTTT. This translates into CASSLAGDLVDTQYF.

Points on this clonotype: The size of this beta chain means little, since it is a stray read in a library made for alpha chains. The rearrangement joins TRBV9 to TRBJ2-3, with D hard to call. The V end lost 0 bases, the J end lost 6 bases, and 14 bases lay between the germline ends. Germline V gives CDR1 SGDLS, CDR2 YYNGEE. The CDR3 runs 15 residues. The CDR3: CASSVENSPIDTQYF. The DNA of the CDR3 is TGTGCCAGCAGCGTAGAGAACTCCCCGATCGATACGCAGTATTTT.

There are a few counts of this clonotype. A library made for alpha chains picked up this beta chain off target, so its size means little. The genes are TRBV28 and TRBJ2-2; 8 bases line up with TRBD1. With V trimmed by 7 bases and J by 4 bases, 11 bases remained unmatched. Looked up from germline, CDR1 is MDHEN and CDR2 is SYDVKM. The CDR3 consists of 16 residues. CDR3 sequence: CASKRTGPSLTGELFF. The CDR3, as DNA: TGTGCCAGCAAAAGGACAGGGCCGAGCCTCACCGGGGAGCTGTTTTTT.

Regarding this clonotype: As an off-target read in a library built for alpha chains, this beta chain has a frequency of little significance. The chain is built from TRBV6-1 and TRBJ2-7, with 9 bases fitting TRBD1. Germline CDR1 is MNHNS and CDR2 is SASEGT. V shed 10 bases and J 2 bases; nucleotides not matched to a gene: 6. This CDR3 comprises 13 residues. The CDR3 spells CATNRDRAYEQYF. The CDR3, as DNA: TGTGCCACAAACCGGGACAGGGCCTACGAGCAGTACTTC.

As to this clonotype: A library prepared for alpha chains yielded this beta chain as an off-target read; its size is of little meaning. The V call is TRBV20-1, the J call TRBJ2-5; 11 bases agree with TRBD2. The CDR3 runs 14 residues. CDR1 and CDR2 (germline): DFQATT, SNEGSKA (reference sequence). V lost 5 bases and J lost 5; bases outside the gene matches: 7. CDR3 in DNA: TGCAGTGCTGGGAAACTAGCGGGGGCTGAGACCCAGTACTTC. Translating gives CSAGKLAGAETQYF.

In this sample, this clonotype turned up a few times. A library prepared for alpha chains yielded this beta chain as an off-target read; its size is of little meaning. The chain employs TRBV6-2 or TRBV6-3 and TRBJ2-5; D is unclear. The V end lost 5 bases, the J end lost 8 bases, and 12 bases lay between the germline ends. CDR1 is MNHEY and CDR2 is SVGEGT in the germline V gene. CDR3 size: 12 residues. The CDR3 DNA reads TGTGCCAGCAGTGCCCCGGCCTCAACCCAGTACTTC. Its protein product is CASSAPASTQYF.